Following are 26 T cell receptor beta chains from one sample sequenced in a study of early T cells in non-severe SARS-CoV-2 infection. Via MiXCR, TCRdb re-called the 5' RACE reads, giving one row per CDR3 protein. This repertoire shows tens of thousands of distinct CDR3 sequences, about a tenth found once; its top ten account for less than 25%. The sample consisted of whole blood. These receptors all stem from an adult who was a healthcare worker with PCR-confirmed SARS-CoV-2 infection or an uninfected control (not recorded which).

The J gene is TRBJ2-5, the V gene TRBV3-1, with 7 nucleotides matching TRBD2. From germline, CDR1 is LGHDT and CDR2 YNNKEL (reference sequence). The trim removed 1 base at V and 2 bases at J, leaving 4 bases unmatched. This CDR3 has 15 residues. CDR3 loop: CASSQALAEQETQYF. The CDR3 coding sequence is TGTGCCAGCAGCCAAGCGCTAGCGGAACAAGAGACCCAGTACTTC.

At least ten counts were recorded for this clonotype. The chain recombines TRBV20-1 with TRBJ1-1, with D maybe TRBD1 (5 bases). V gave up 5 bases and J gave up 1 base, with 14 bases separating them. From germline, CDR1 is DFQATT and CDR2 SNEGSKA (reference sequence). The CDR3 spans 14 residues. The CDR3 coding sequence is TGCAGTGCTCTCCCCCGTACAGGGAACACTGAAGCTTTCTTT. This translates into CSALPRTGNTEAFF.

This clonotype was recorded at least ten times. V usage is TRBV16 and J usage is TRBJ1-6; no reliable D call. The germline V gene encodes CDR1 KGHSY and CDR2 FQNENV. This CDR3 spans 16 amino acids. V shed 2 bases and J shed 7 bases, with 15 bases lying between them. CDR3 DNA: TGTGCCAGCAGCCAAAGGAGAGACATTCTCAATTCACCCCTCCACTTT. It translates to CASSQRRDILNSPLHF.

At least ten counts were recorded for this clonotype. This chain joins TRBV7-8 and TRBJ2-7, with 8 bases lining up with TRBD1. The CDR3 contains 14 residues. Per the germline V gene, CDR1 is SGHVS and CDR2 is FQNEAQ. J lost 5 bases, V lost 1 base, and 4 bases had no gene match. Here the CDR3 DNA reads TGTGCCAGCAGCTTAGACAGGACAGGGAACGAGCAGTACTTC. Translating it yields CASSLDRTGNEQYF.

This chain connects TRBV9 to TRBJ2-3; 10 bases align to TRBD1. The CDR3 totals 20 residues. V gave up 4 bases and J gave up 0 bases; unmatched junction bases: 17. Germline V gives CDR1 SGDLS, CDR2 YYNGEE. The CDR3 region is CASSPHRDRGFPSSTDTQYF. The CDR3 nucleotides are TGTGCCAGCAGCCCTCACCGGGACAGGGGATTTCCGTCTAGCACAGATACGCAGTATTTT.

The table lists this clonotype with a few counts. V gene TRBV3-1 combines with J gene TRBJ1-2, with D hard to call. V lost 1 base and J 0 bases, leaving 9 bases between the germline ends. The CDR3 spans 15 residues. Germline V gene lookup returns CDR1 LGHDT and CDR2 YNNKEL (reference sequence). CDR3 sequence reads: CASSQAVTPNYGYTF. CDR3 DNA: TGTGCCAGCAGCCAAGCGGTAACGCCTAACTATGGCTACACCTTC.

The J gene is TRBJ1-3, the V gene TRBV2, with unresolved D. The CDR3 is made up of 12 amino acids. Trimming cost V 1 base and J 6 bases, with 4 bases left between them. The germline gives CDR1 SNHLY, CDR2 FYNNEI. CDR3 protein: CASSEVPNTIYF. In DNA form, the CDR3 reads TGTGCCAGCAGTGAAGTTCCAAACACCATATATTTT. Combining the CDR3 with reference TRBV2 and TRBJ1-3 gives the whole variable domain EPEVTQTPSHQVTQMGQEVILRCVPISNHLYFYWYRQILGQKVEFLVSFYNNEISEKSEIFDDQFSVERPDGSNFTLKIRSTKLEDSAMYFCASSEVPNTIYFGEGSWLTVV.

The rearrangement uses TRBV30 and TRBJ2-3, with TRBD1 identical over 9 bases. The CDR3 length is 14 residues. With 5 bases clipped from V and 5 bases from J, the junction kept 8 bases outside the gene matches. Germline loops: CDR1 GTSNPN, CDR2 SVGIG (reference sequence). The CDR3 coding sequence is TGTGCCTGGCAGGGGGGGACAGGGTTAGATACGCAGTATTTT. Translated: CAWQGGTGLDTQYF.

The chain uses TRBV6-1 and TRBJ2-1; D is unresolved. The length of the CDR3 is 11 residues. From germline, CDR1 is MNHNS and CDR2 SASEGT. The germline V and J ends were trimmed by 10 bases and 1 base, with 5 bases remaining between them. The CDR3 DNA reads TGTGCCACCGGGTCCTACAATGAGCAGTTCTTC. This codes for CATGSYNEQFF.

This clonotype occurred a few times. The rearrangement links TRBV27 to TRBJ2-2; D is ambiguous. Germline-derived CDR1 and CDR2 are MNHEY and SMNVEV (reference sequence). Trimming removed 5 bases from V and 8 bases from J, with 9 bases in between. The CDR3 covers 12 residues. CDR3 bases: TGTGCCAGCAGTCCCCTAGGGGGGGAGCTGTTTTTT. Protein sequence: CASSPLGGELFF.

This clonotype was counted only a few times. The CDR3 loop reads CASSLRQGGKNIQYF. CDR3 nucleotide sequence: TGTGCCAGCAGCCTCCGACAGGGAGGCAAAAACATTCAGTACTTC. The chain employs TRBV13 and TRBJ2-4; maybe TRBD1 (7 bases). Trimming removed 5 bases from V and 3 bases from J, with 14 bases in between. The length of the CDR3 is 15 residues. Germline V gives CDR1 PRHDT, CDR2 FYEKMQ (reference sequence).

This clonotype was seen repeatedly, ten times or more. This chain joins TRBV9 and TRBJ1-6; perhaps TRBD1 as D (6 bases). Germline CDR1 reads SGDLS; CDR2 reads YYNGEE. This CDR3 spans 13 amino acids. Trimming took 4 bases from V and 9 from J, leaving 11 bases between them. This CDR3 is CASSPRGGSPLHF. The CDR3 nucleotides read TGTGCCAGCAGCCCCAGGGGTGGTTCACCCCTCCACTTT.

This clonotype has ten or more counts. The CDR3 DNA reads as TGTGCCAGCAGCTCCGGGACAGCGCCGTTTTTT. Residues: CASSSGTAPFF. This rearrangement joins TRBV12-3 or TRBV12-4 to TRBJ1-4, with 7 bases fitting TRBD1. The CDR3 has 11 residues. V trimming: 6 bases; J trimming: 16 bases; junction bases outside the gene matches: 8.

Ten or more counts support this clonotype. This chain connects TRBV4-2 to TRBJ1-2; D unresolved. Per germline, CDR1 LGHNA and CDR2 YNFKEQ. V lost 3 bases and J 7 bases, leaving 21 bases between the germline ends. This CDR3 region has 16 residues. This CDR3 is CASSQVGYGTGTGYTF. DNA for the CDR3: TGTGCCAGCAGCCAGGTGGGATATGGTACGGGAACTGGCTACACCTTC.

The genes are TRBV30 and TRBJ1-1; D unclear. The CDR3 loop spans 13 amino acids. V lost 2 bases and J 1 base, leaving 8 bases between the germline ends. Germline CDR1 reads GTSNPN; CDR2 reads SVGIG (reference sequence). CDR3 DNA sequence: TGTGCCTGGAGTTCTACAGAGAACACTGAAGCTTTCTTT. It yields the protein CAWSSTENTEAFF.

This clonotype came up many times. The chain couples TRBV27 to TRBJ2-7; D possibly corresponds to TRBD1 (5 bases). Germline loops: CDR1 MNHEY, CDR2 SMNVEV (reference sequence). V shed 3 bases and J shed 3 bases, with 12 bases lying between them. The CDR3 length is 14 residues. The CDR3 spells CASSLAGSLYEQYF. CDR3 in DNA: TGTGCCAGCAGTTTGGCAGGGTCCCTCTACGAGCAGTACTTC.

The chain uses TRBV29-1 and TRBJ2-5, with D maybe TRBD2 (7 bases). Germline CDR1 SQVTM, CDR2 ANQGSEA. V lost 0 bases and J lost 1, with 15 bases in between. This CDR3 spans 16 amino acids. The CDR3 loop is CSVEDPSGGLQETQYF. CDR3 sequence (DNA): TGCAGCGTTGAAGATCCCTCCGGGGGGCTCCAAGAGACCCAGTACTTC.

The gene calls are TRBV6-2 or TRBV6-3 and TRBJ2-1; no definite D call. Germline V gene sequence: CDR1 MNHEY, CDR2 SVGEGT. The germline V and J ends were trimmed by 5 bases and 0 bases, with 8 bases remaining between them. CDR3 size: 14 residues. The CDR3 DNA reads TGTGCCAGCAGTCACAAGAGCTCCTACAATGAGCAGTTCTTC. Protein product: CASSHKSSYNEQFF.

This clonotype has a count of ten or more. J is TRBJ2-3 and V is TRBV5-4, with 7 positions matching TRBD2. Looked up from germline, CDR1 is SGHNT and CDR2 is YYREEE (reference sequence). This CDR3 spans 15 amino acids. The V gene end was trimmed by 3 bases and the J gene end by 0 bases; junction bases not matched to a gene: 4. The CDR3 region has the DNA TGTGCCAGCAGCTGGGACTACCAAAGCACAGATACGCAGTATTTT. Its translation: CASSWDYQSTDTQYF. The full variable domain, completed using reference TRBV5-4 and TRBJ2-3, is ETGVTQSPTHLIKTRGQQVTLRCSSQSGHNTVSWYQQALGQGPQFIFQYYREEENGRGNFPPRFSGLQFPNYSSELNVNALELDDSALYLCASSWDYQSTDTQYFGPGTRLTVL.

This clonotype appeared once. This chain links TRBV7-8 with TRBJ1-2; maybe TRBD1 (5 bases). Germline lookup yields CDR1 SGHVS and CDR2 FQNEAQ. Trimming shortened V by 5 bases and J by 2 bases, and 15 bases separated the two germline ends. This CDR3 comprises 15 residues. In DNA form, the CDR3 reads TGTGCCAGCAGCCCGGGGCAGGGAGCAAACTATGGCTACACCTTC. The encoded protein is CASSPGQGANYGYTF.

The chain combines TRBV11-2 with TRBJ2-1; weak D call: TRBD2 (6 bases). CDR1 and CDR2 (germline): SGHAT, FQNNGV. V was pared by 4 bases and J by 7 bases, with 23 bases between. CDR3 size: 17 residues. This CDR3 is CASSSTPIGARGNEQFF. CDR3 bases: TGTGCCAGCAGCTCGACTCCGATCGGGGCCCGGGGGAATGAGCAGTTCTTC.

This clonotype was picked up many times. The chain links TRBV21-1 to TRBJ1-5; the table's D call TRBD1 went unverified against the DNA. TRBV21-1 is labeled a pseudogene. The CDR3 length is 15 residues. The CDR3 is CASSERGAGDQPQHF. The CDR3 DNA follows: TGTGCCAGCAGCGAAAGGGGGGCCGGCGATCAGCCCCAGCATTTT.

This clonotype was counted at least ten times. V is TRBV30 and J is TRBJ2-7; TRBD2 might be the D (6 bases). CDR1 and CDR2 from the germline V gene are GTSNPN and SVGIG (reference sequence). The CDR3 totals 12 residues. Trimming took 5 bases from V and 1 from J, leaving 9 bases between them. CDR3 residues: CAWSGTSYEQYF. CDR3 DNA sequence: TGTGCCTGGTCCGGGACTTCCTACGAGCAGTACTTC.

The rearrangement links TRBV7-9 to TRBJ1-2; maybe TRBD1 (6 bases). The CDR3 has 15 residues. The germline CDR1 and CDR2 sequences are SEHNR and FQNEAQ (reference sequence). Trimming took off 5 bases at V and 3 bases at J, with 16 bases between the two ends. CDR3: CASSPGRTEYYGYTF. For the CDR3, the DNA is TGTGCCAGCAGCCCCGGTCGGACAGAATACTATGGCTACACCTTC.

This chain links TRBV6-1 with TRBJ1-1; perhaps TRBD1 as D (6 bases). V lost 8 bases and J 9 bases, leaving 16 bases between the germline ends. The CDR3 has 12 residues. Germline V gives CDR1 MNHNS, CDR2 SASEGT. The CDR3 DNA sequence: TGTGCCAGCGATTTCGACAGGCGCAAAGCTTTCTTT. Translating gives CASDFDRRKAFF.

In its sample, this clonotype was seen a few times. In DNA, the CDR3 is TGTGCCAGCAGTTTGGGGGTATTGGAGACCCAGTACTTC. It specifies CASSLGVLETQYF. The J gene is TRBJ2-5, the V gene TRBV12-3 or TRBV12-4; D possibly matches TRBD1 or TRBD2 (5 bases each). This CDR3 comprises 13 residues. V lost 3 bases to trimming and J lost 5 bases, with 10 bases between them.